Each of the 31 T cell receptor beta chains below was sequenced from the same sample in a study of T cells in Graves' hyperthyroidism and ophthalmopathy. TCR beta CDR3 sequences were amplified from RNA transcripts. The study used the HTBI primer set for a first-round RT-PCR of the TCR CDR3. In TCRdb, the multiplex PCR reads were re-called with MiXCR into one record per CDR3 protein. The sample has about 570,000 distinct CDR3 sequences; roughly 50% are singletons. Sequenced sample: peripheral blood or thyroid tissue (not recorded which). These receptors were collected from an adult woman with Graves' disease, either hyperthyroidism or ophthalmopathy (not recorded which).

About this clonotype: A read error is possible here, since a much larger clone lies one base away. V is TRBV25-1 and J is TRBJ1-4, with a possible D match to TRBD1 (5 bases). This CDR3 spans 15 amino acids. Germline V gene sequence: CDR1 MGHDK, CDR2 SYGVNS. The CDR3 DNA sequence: TGTGCCGGCAGGGAAGATCCAGGAGCCGATGAAAAACTGTTTTTT. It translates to CAGREDPGADEKLFF.

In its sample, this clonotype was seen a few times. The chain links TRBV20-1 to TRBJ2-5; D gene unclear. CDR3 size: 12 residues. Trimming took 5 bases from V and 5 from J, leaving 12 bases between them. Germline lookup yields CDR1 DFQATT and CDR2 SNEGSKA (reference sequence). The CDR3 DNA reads TGCAGTGCTCCGACCATTGTCGAGACCCAGTACTTC. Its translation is CSAPTIVETQYF.

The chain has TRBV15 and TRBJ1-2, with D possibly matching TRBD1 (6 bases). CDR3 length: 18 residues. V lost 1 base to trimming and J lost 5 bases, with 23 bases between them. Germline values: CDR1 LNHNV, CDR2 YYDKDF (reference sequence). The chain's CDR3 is CATSRGTTGQRFLYGYTF. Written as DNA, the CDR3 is TGTGCCACCAGCAGAGGCACAACAGGGCAAAGGTTCCTATATGGCTACACCTTC.

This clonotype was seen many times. CDR3 residues: CASSLALTGGTQYF. CDR3 bases: TGTGCCAGCAGCTTAGCGCTTACAGGGGGGACCCAGTACTTC. The chain is built from TRBV7-2 and TRBJ2-5, with TRBD1 identical over 8 bases. Trimming cost V 0 bases and J 7 bases; bases outside gene matches: 4. Germline CDR1 is SGHTA and CDR2 is FQGNSA. This CDR3 is built from 14 residues.

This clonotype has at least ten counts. DNA of the CDR3: TGCGCCAGCACCCAAAGGGTGGAAGAGACCCAGTACTTC. This encodes CASTQRVEETQYF. The rearrangement joins TRBV5-1 to TRBJ2-5; no reliable D call. V lost 6 bases and J lost 3, with 12 bases in between. The CDR3 loop spans 13 amino acids. Germline V CDR1 and CDR2: SGHRS, YFSETQ.

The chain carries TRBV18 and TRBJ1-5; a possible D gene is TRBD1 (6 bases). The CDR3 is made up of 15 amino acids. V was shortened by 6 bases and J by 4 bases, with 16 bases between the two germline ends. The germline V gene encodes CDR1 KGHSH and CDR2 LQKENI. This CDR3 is CASSRNRETNQPQHF. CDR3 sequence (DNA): TGTGCCAGCTCGCGCAACAGGGAGACTAATCAGCCCCAGCATTTT. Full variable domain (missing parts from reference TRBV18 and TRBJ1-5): NAGVMQNPRHLVRRRGQEARLRCSPMKGHSHVYWYRQLPEEGLKFMVYLQKENIIDESGMPKERFSAEFPKEGPSILRIQQVVRGDSAAYFCASSRNRETNQPQHFGDGTRLSIL.

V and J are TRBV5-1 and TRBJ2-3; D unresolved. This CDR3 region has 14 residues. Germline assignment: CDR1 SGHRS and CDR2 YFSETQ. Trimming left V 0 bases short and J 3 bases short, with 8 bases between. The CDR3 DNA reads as TGCGCCAGCAGCTTGGGGGTTAGGACAGATACGCAGTATTTT. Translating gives CASSLGVRTDTQYF.

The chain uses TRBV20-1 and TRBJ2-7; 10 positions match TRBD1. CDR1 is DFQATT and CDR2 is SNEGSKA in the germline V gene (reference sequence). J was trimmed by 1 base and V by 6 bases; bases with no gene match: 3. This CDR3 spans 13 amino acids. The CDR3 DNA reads TGCAGTGCGTGGGACAGGGGATCCTACGAGCAGTACTTC. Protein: CSAWDRGSYEQYF.

The DNA for the CDR3 is TGTGCCAGCAGCGACAAGCAAGCGGGAGGGGAGACCCAGTACTTC. This codes for CASSDKQAGGETQYF. The J gene is TRBJ2-5, the V gene TRBV9, with TRBD2 matching 10 bases. CDR1 is SGDLS, CDR2 YYNGEE, per germline. The CDR3 is 15 residues long. The J segment lost 5 bases and the V segment lost 3 bases, leaving 7 bases of the junction unmatched.

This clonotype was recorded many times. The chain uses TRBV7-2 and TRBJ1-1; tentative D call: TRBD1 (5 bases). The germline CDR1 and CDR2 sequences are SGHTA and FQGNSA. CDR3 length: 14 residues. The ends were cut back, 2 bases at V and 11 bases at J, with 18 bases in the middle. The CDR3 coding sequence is TGTGCCAGCAGCTTACCAGGGACCGGGACGCTGGCTTTCTTT. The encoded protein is CASSLPGTGTLAFF. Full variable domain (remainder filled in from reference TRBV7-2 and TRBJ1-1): GAGVSQSPSNKVTEKGKDVELRCDPISGHTALYWYRQSLGQGLEFLIYFQGNSAPDKSGLPSDRFSAERTGGSVSTLTIQRTQQEDSAVYLCASSLPGTGTLAFFGQGTRLTVV.

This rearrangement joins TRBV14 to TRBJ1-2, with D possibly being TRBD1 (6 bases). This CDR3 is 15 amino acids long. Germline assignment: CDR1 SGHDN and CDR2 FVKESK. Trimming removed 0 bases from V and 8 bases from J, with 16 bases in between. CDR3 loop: CASSQDTAGVRGYTF. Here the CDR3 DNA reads TGTGCCAGCAGCCAAGATACCGCAGGGGTTAGAGGCTACACCTTC.

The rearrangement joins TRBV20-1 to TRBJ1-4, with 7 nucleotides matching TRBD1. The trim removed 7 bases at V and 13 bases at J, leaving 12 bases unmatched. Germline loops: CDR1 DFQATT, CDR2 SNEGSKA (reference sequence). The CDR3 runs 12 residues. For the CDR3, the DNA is TGCAGTGTAACCGACAGGGCCGCTTTACTGTTTTTT. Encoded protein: CSVTDRAALLFF.

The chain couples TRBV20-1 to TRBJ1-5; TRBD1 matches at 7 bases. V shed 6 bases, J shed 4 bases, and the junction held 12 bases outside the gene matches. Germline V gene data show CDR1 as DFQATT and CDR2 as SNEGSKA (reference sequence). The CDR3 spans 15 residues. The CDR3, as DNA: TGCAGTGCGACCTACAGGGGCGGGGAGAATCAGCCCCAGCATTTT. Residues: CSATYRGGENQPQHF.

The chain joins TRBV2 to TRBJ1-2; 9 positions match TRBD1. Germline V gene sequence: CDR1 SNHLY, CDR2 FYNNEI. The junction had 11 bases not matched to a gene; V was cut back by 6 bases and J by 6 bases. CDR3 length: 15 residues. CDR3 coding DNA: TGTGCCAGCAGAGACCGGGACAGGGTGGGAAATGGCTACACCTTC. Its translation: CASRDRDRVGNGYTF. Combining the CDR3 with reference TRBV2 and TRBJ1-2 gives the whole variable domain EPEVTQTPSHQVTQMGQEVILRCVPISNHLYFYWYRQILGQKVEFLVSFYNNEISEKSEIFDDQFSVERPDGSNFTLKIRSTKLEDSAMYFCASRDRDRVGNGYTFGSGTRLTVV.

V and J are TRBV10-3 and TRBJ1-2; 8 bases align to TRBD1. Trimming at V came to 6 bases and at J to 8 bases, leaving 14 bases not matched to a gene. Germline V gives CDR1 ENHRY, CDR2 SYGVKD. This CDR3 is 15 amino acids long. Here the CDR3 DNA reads TGTGCCATCAGCTACGGACAGGGCCCCGAGGGGGGCTACACCTTC. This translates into CAISYGQGPEGGYTF.

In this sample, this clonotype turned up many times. The CDR3 reads CASSRGQGPTGEQYF. As DNA, the CDR3 is TGTGCCAGCAGCAGAGGACAGGGACCCACGGGGGAGCAGTACTTC. The chain joins TRBV9 to TRBJ2-7; 8 nucleotides match TRBD1. CDR1 is SGDLS and CDR2 is YYNGEE in the germline V gene. J gave up 7 bases and V 4 bases, and 13 bases lay outside the gene matches. This CDR3 contains 15 residues.

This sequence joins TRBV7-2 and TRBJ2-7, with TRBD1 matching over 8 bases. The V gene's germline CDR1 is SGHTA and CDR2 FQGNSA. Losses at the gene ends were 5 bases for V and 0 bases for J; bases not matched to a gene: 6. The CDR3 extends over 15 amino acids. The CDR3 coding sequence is TGTGCCAGCAGCCCGAGGACAGGGCACTCCTACGAGCAGTACTTC. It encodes CASSPRTGHSYEQYF.

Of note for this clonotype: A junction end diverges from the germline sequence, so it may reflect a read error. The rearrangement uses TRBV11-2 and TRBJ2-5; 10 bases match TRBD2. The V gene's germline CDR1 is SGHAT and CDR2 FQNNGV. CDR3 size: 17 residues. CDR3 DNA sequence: TGTGCCAGCAGCCCAAAGTTGGGACTAGCGTATCAAGAGACCCGGTACTTC. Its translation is CASSPKLGLAYQETRYF.

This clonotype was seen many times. The chain's CDR3 is CASTRDYLQETQYF. CDR3 sequence (DNA): TGCGCCAGCACCCGGGACTACCTCCAAGAGACCCAGTACTTC. The chain links TRBV5-1 to TRBJ2-5; TRBD2 matches at 7 bases. V gave up 6 bases and J gave up 1 base; unmatched junction bases: 6. This CDR3 contains 14 residues. Germline V gives CDR1 SGHRS, CDR2 YFSETQ.

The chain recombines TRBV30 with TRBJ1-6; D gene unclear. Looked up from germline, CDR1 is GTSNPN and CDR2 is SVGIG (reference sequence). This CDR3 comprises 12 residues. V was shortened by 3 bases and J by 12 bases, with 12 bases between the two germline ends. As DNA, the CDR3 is TGTGCCTGGAGACGGACTTTAGGACCCCTCCACTTT. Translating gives CAWRRTLGPLHF.

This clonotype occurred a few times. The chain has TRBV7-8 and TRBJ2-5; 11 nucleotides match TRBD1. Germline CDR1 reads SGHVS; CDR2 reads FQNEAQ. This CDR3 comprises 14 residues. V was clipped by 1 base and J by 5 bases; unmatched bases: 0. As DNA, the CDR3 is TGTGCCAGCAGCTTAGGGACAGGGGGCGAGACCCAGTACTTC. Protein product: CASSLGTGGETQYF.

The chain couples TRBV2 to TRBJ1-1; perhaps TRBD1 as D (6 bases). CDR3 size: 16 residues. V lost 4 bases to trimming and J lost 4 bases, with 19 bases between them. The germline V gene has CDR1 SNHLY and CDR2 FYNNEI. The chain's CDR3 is CASSGPAGGQITEAFF. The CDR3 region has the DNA TGTGCCAGCAGTGGCCCTGCGGGAGGACAGATCACTGAAGCTTTCTTT.

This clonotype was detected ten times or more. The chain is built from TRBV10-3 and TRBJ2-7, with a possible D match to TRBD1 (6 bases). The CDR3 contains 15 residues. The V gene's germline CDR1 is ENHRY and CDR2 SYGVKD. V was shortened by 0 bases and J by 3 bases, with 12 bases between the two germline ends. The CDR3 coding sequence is TGTGCCATCAGTGAGTCGTCAGGGGCGTACTACGAGCAGTACTTC. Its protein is CAISESSGAYYEQYF.

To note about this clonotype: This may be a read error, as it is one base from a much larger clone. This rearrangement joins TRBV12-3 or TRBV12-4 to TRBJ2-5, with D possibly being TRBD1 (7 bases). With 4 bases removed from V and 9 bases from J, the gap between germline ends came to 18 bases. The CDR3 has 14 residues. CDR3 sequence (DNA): TGTGCCAGCAGTTCCTCGACAGGGTGGGAGGCCCAGTACTTC. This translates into CASSSSTGWEAQYF.

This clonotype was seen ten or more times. The CDR3 DNA follows: TGTGCCAGCAGTGGGATTAGCGGCACCGGGGAGCTGTTTTTT. It codes for CASSGISGTGELFF. The chain is built from TRBV2 and TRBJ2-2, with D tentatively TRBD2 (6 bases). This CDR3 has 14 residues. Germline V gives CDR1 SNHLY, CDR2 FYNNEI. V was clipped by 4 bases and J by 4 bases, with 10 bases between them.

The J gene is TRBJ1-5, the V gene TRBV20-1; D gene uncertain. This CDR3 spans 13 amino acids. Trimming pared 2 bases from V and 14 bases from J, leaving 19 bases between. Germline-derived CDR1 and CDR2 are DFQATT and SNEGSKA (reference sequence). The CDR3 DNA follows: TGCAGTGCTAGACATAGCGGGCAGTTCTACGAGCATTTT. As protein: CSARHSGQFYEHF.

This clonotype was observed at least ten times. This chain's CDR3 is CASSFKLGQGASGANVLTF. The CDR3 bases are TGTGCCAGCAGCTTTAAACTCGGACAGGGGGCGTCTGGGGCCAACGTCCTGACTTTC. The chain carries TRBV11-2 and TRBJ2-6; 11 bases fit TRBD1. CDR1 is SGHAT, CDR2 FQNNGV, per germline. CDR3 length equals 19 residues. Trimming removed 3 bases from V and 1 base from J; junction bases left unmatched: 8.

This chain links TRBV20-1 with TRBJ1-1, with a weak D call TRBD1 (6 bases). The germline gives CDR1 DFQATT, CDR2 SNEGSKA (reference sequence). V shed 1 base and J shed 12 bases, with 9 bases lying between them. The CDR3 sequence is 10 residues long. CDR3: CSARVGTSFF. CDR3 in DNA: TGCAGTGCTAGAGTCGGGACATCTTTCTTT.

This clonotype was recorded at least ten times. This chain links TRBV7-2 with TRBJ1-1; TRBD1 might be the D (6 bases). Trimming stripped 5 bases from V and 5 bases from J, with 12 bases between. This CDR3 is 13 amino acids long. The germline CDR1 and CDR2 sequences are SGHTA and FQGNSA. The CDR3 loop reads CASSNRVPTEAFF. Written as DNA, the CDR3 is TGTGCCAGCAGCAACAGGGTACCGACTGAAGCTTTCTTT.

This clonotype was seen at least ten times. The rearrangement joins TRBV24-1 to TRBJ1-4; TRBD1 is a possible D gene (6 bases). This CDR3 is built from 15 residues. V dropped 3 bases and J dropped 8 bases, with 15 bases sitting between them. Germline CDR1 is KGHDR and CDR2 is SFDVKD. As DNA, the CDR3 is TGTGCCACCAGTGATAGTCGGGGGGCGCGAGAAAAACTGTTTTTT. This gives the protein CATSDSRGAREKLFF.

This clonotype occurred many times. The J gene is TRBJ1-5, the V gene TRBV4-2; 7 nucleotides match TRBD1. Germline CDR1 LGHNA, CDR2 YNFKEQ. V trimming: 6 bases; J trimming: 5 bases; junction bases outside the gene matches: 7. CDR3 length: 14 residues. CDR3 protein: CASRRDSLDQPQHF. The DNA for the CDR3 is TGTGCCAGCAGACGGGACAGTCTGGATCAGCCCCAGCATTTT.